Below are 21 T cell receptor beta chains sequenced from a single sample in a study of cytotoxic CD8 clonotypes in ibrutinib-treated CLL. This table comes from immunoSEQ multiplex PCR, and its TCRdb copy is limited to in-frame clones, with some not included. The sample yields roughly 300,000 clones, less than 85% seen once. The sample consisted of PBMCs, taken at disease progression, from a patient treated with ibrutinib. The receptors come from a human donor with chronic lymphocytic leukemia.

The chain uses TRBV2 and TRBJ2-7; D tentatively fits TRBD1 or TRBD2 (5 bases each). Trimming stripped 2 bases from V and 3 bases from J, with 11 bases between. Germline values: CDR1 SNHLY, CDR2 FYNNEI. The CDR3 has 14 residues. The CDR3 DNA follows: TGTGCCAGCAGTGAACAGGGAGTCCACTACGAGCAGTACTTC. It codes for CASSEQGVHYEQYF.

This sequence joins TRBV7-9 and TRBJ2-1, with D hard to call. Between the trimmed V and J ends, which lost 2 bases and 2 bases, there was a span of 7 bases. The germline CDR1 and CDR2 sequences are SEHNR and FQNEAQ (reference sequence). The CDR3 totals 14 residues. CDR3 sequence: CASSLNSPYNEQFF. CDR3 DNA sequence: TGTGCCAGCAGCTTAAACTCGCCCTACAATGAGCAGTTCTTC.

The gene calls are TRBV6-1 and TRBJ2-7; D may match TRBD1 or TRBD2 (5 bases each). Germline loops: CDR1 MNHNS, CDR2 SASEGT. Trimming pared 7 bases from V and 7 bases from J, leaving 14 bases between. The CDR3 consists of 12 residues. The CDR3 DNA follows: TGTGCCAGCAATGCCGGGACGAAGGAGCAGTACTTC. It yields the protein CASNAGTKEQYF.

The V call is TRBV29-1, the J call TRBJ2-1; TRBD1 is a possible D gene (5 bases). Trimming stripped 1 base from V and 0 bases from J, with 7 bases between. Germline V gene lookup returns CDR1 SQVTM and CDR2 ANQGSEA. This CDR3 contains 14 residues. The CDR3 DNA reads as TGCAGCGTTGAAGTGGGGCTCTCCTACAATGAGCAGTTCTTC. This codes for CSVEVGLSYNEQFF.

The V call is TRBV29-1, the J call TRBJ1-2; possibly TRBD1 for D (5 bases). Germline V lookup: CDR1 SQVTM, CDR2 ANQGSEA. This CDR3 is built from 14 residues. V was clipped by 5 bases and J by 4 bases, with 17 bases between them. CDR3 DNA sequence: TGCAGCGTTCAGGCCCCGGGGGGACCCTATGGCTACACCTTC. Translated, it gives CSVQAPGGPYGYTF.

The V call is TRBV4-1, the J call TRBJ1-2, with 8 positions matching TRBD1. CDR1 is MGHRA and CDR2 is YSYEKL in the germline V gene. V shed 0 bases, J shed 6 bases, and the junction held 9 bases outside the gene matches. The CDR3 spans 16 residues. The CDR3 DNA reads TGCGCCAGCAGCCAAGATTCCCTAGAGGGACAGGATGGCTACACCTTC. As protein: CASSQDSLEGQDGYTF.

The chain is built from TRBV5-4 and TRBJ2-7, with a possible D match to TRBD1 (6 bases). The germline CDR1 and CDR2 sequences are SGHNT and YYREEE (reference sequence). The CDR3 consists of 14 residues. V was pared by 2 bases and J by 0 bases, with 9 bases between. In DNA form, the CDR3 reads TGTGCCAGCAGCTTAACAGGGAGCTCCTACGAGCAGTACTTC. This encodes CASSLTGSSYEQYF.

This clone was recorded once. The chain combines TRBV7-9 with TRBJ2-7, with D unresolved. Germline V gene lookup returns CDR1 SEHNR and CDR2 FQNEAQ (reference sequence). The V end was cut by 2 bases, the J end by 2 bases, with 10 bases between. CDR3 length equals 14 residues. Written as DNA, the CDR3 is TGTGCCAGCAGCTTAAGAGACTCCCCCTACGAGCAGTACTTC. Protein: CASSLRDSPYEQYF.

The genes are TRBV29-1 and TRBJ2-3; D is perhaps TRBD2 (6 bases). Trimming took off 2 bases at V and 3 bases at J, with 18 bases between the two ends. Germline V gives CDR1 SQVTM, CDR2 ANQGSEA. This CDR3 has 16 residues. The DNA of the CDR3 is TGCAGCGTTGAAAGACGGGAGTTCAGTCAGACAGATACGCAGTATTTT. It encodes CSVERREFSQTDTQYF.

V usage is TRBV9 and J usage is TRBJ2-1; the D is unclear. CDR1 and CDR2 from the germline V gene are SGDLS and YYNGEE. This CDR3 comprises 14 residues. Trimming left V 4 bases short and J 9 bases short, with 17 bases between. The CDR3 here is CASSPIAGRGEQFF. CDR3 DNA: TGTGCCAGCAGCCCCATCGCCGGGCGTGGTGAGCAGTTCTTC.

This chain links TRBV5-4 with TRBJ2-1; a weak D match, TRBD2 (6 bases). This CDR3 region has 15 residues. Germline lookup yields CDR1 SGHNT and CDR2 YYREEE (reference sequence). The V end lost 0 bases, the J end lost 3 bases, and 10 bases lay between the germline ends. CDR3 sequence: CASSLEGLYYNEQFF. The CDR3 nucleotides read TGTGCCAGCAGCTTGGAGGGACTTTACTACAATGAGCAGTTCTTC. The complete variable domain, with remaining parts taken from reference TRBV5-4 and TRBJ2-1, reads ETGVTQSPTHLIKTRGQQVTLRCSSQSGHNTVSWYQQALGQGPQFIFQYYREEENGRGNFPPRFSGLQFPNYSSELNVNALELDDSALYLCASSLEGLYYNEQFFGPGTRLTVL.

The CDR3 here is CASSDWGQGTQYF. The CDR3 DNA reads TGTGCCAGCAGTGACTGGGGGCAGGGTACGCAGTATTTT. J is TRBJ2-3 and V is TRBV25-1; a possible D gene is TRBD1 (6 bases). The CDR3 length is 13 residues. The V end was cut by 3 bases, the J end by 8 bases, with 12 bases between. CDR1 MGHDK and CDR2 SYGVNS come from the germline V gene. The full variable domain, rest sourced from reference TRBV25-1 and TRBJ2-3, is EADIYQTPRYLVIGTGKKITLECSQTMGHDKMYWYQQDPGMELHLIHYSYGVNSTEKGDLSSESTVSRIRTEHFPLTLESARPSHTSQYLCASSDWGQGTQYFGPGTRLTVL.

The chain recombines TRBV28 with TRBJ1-4; the D gene is possibly TRBD1 (5 bases). The CDR3 sequence is 16 residues long. V lost 2 bases and J 5 bases, leaving 15 bases between the germline ends. Per the germline V gene, CDR1 is MDHEN and CDR2 is SYDVKM. The CDR3 sequence: CASSLRGAGRNEKLFF. The DNA of the CDR3 is TGTGCCAGCAGTTTACGCGGGGCCGGGAGAAATGAAAAACTGTTTTTT.

The chain is built from TRBV5-5 and TRBJ2-7; D gene uncertain. The ends were cut back, 5 bases at V and 2 bases at J, with 5 bases in the middle. This CDR3 has 11 amino acids. Germline V CDR1 and CDR2: SGHKS, YYEKEE (reference sequence). CDR3 sequence: CASSPAYEQYF. The DNA of the CDR3 is TGTGCCAGCAGTCCGGCCTACGAGCAGTACTTC.

V gene TRBV5-1 combines with J gene TRBJ2-1; D remains unclear. Germline V gene lookup returns CDR1 SGHRS and CDR2 YFSETQ. The germline V and J ends were trimmed by 2 bases and 3 bases, with 6 bases remaining between them. This CDR3 contains 13 residues. The CDR3 spells CASSFEDYNEQFF. The CDR3 DNA reads as TGCGCCAGCAGCTTCGAAGACTACAATGAGCAGTTCTTC. Filled out from reference TRBV5-1 and TRBJ2-1, the complete variable domain reads KAGVTQTPRYLIKTRGQQVTLSCSPISGHRSVSWYQQTPGQGLQFLFEYFSETQRNKGNFPGRFSGRQFSNSRSEMNVSTLELGDSALYLCASSFEDYNEQFFGPGTRLTVL.

The table lists this clone with a few counts. J is TRBJ2-2 and V is TRBV11-2; 8 positions agree with TRBD2. The CDR3 has 15 residues. Germline CDR1 and CDR2: SGHAT and FQNNGV. J gave up 0 bases and V 5 bases, and 2 bases lay outside the gene matches. For the CDR3, the DNA is TGTGCCAGCAGCGCGGGACTAGCGAACACCGGGGAGCTGTTTTTT. Translating it yields CASSAGLANTGELFF.

CDR3 nucleotide sequence: TGTGCCAGCAGCGCCGAAGGGGAAGAGGCGACTAATGAAAAACTGTTTTTT. Translation gives CASSAEGEEATNEKLFF. The V call is TRBV9, the J call TRBJ1-4; a possible D gene is TRBD1 (5 bases). Germline-derived CDR1 and CDR2 are SGDLS and YYNGEE. The CDR3 covers 17 residues. Trimming removed 3 bases from V and 2 bases from J, with 17 bases in between.

The J gene is TRBJ2-7, the V gene TRBV27; D might be TRBD1 (6 bases). V was trimmed by 3 bases and J by 0 bases, leaving 12 bases between them. CDR1 and CDR2 from the germline V gene are MNHEY and SMNVEV (reference sequence). This CDR3 region has 15 residues. As DNA, the CDR3 is TGTGCCAGCAGTTTGTACAGGGTTTACTCCTACGAGCAGTACTTC. Its translation: CASSLYRVYSYEQYF.

The chain couples TRBV19 to TRBJ2-3; D unclear. The V and J ends lost 5 bases and 8 bases respectively, with 11 bases between them. The CDR3 extends over 12 amino acids. Germline values: CDR1 LNHDA, CDR2 SQIVND (reference sequence). The chain's CDR3 is CASSGSKVTQYF. In nucleotides, the CDR3 is TGTGCCAGTAGTGGGTCAAAGGTTACGCAGTATTTT. The full variable domain, in which reference TRBV19 and TRBJ2-3 provide the parts outside the CDR3, is DGGITQSPKYLFRKEGQNVTLSCEQNLNHDAMYWYRQDPGQGLRLIYYSQIVNDFQKGDIAEGYSVSREKKESFPLTVTSAQKNPTAFYLCASSGSKVTQYFGPGTRLTVL.

The rearrangement uses TRBV9 and TRBJ2-7; 7 positions match TRBD1. CDR3 length: 16 amino acids. The germline V gene encodes CDR1 SGDLS and CDR2 YYNGEE. V was pared by 3 bases and J by 3 bases, with 12 bases of the junction left unmatched. CDR3 nucleotides: TGTGCCAGCAGCGGCTCCCGGGACAGAAATTACTACGAGCAGTACTTC. Protein product: CASSGSRDRNYYEQYF.

CDR3: CASSELSDTQYF. The DNA for the CDR3 is TGTGCCAGCAGTGAGCTTTCAGATACGCAGTATTTT. V usage is TRBV25-1 and J usage is TRBJ2-3; D is unresolved. V was shortened by 3 bases and J by 4 bases, with 5 bases between the two germline ends. The CDR3 covers 12 residues. Germline assignment: CDR1 MGHDK and CDR2 SYGVNS.